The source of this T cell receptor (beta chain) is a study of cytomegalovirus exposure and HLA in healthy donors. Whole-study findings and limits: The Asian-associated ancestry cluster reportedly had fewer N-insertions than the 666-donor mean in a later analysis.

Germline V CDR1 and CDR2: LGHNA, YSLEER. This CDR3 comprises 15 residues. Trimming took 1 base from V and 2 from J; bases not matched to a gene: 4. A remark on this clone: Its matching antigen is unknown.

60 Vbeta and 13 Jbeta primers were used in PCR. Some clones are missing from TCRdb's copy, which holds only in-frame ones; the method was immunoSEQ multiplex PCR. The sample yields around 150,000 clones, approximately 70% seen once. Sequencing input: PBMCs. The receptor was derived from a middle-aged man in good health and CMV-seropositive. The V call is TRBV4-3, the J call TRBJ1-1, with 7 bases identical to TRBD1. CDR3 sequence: CASSQVQGRNTEAFF. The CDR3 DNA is TGCGCCAGCAGCCAAGTACAGGGGCGAAACACTGAAGCTTTCTTT.